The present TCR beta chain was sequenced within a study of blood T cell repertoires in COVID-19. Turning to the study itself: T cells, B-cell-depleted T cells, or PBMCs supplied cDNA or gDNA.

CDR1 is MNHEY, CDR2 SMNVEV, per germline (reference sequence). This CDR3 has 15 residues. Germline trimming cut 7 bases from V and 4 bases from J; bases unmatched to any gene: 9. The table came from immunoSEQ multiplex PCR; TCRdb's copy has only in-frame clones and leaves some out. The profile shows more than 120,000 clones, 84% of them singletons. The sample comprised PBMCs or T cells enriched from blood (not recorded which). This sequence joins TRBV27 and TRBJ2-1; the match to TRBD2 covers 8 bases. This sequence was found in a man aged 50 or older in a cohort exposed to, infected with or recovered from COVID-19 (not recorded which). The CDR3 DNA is TGTGCCAGCACCACCAGCGGGAGTACGTACAATGAGCAGTTCTTC. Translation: CASTTSGSTYNEQFF.